This T cell receptor beta chain comes out of a study of radiation and T cells in renal cell carcinoma. Overall study: Nephrectomy followed 15 Gy stereotactic body radiation by 4 weeks.

Regarding time point: baseline pretreatment blood. The treatment is: 15 Gy SBRT to primary tumor, nephrectomy 4 weeks later. Radiation-treated patients gave blood at baseline, week 2 and week 4. Clones were read by immunoSEQ multiplex PCR, and TCRdb kept only the in-frame ones, dropping some. The repertoire consists of 130,000 or so clones, with over 80% occurring once and the leading ten covering roughly 25%. The sample was blood, taken from a patient whose treatment included radiotherapy and nephrectomy. The source of this sequence is a woman between 45 and 60 years old with renal cell carcinoma.

CDR3 bases: TGTGCCAGCAGCTCACCAAGCGTGGGACAGGGTGAAAAACTGTTTTTT. Translated, it gives CASSSPSVGQGEKLFF. The gene calls are TRBV5-4 and TRBJ1-4; TRBD1 agrees at 9 bases. Germline V CDR1 and CDR2: SGHNT, YYREEE (reference sequence). This CDR3 has 16 amino acids. The ends lost 3 bases at V and 7 bases at J; junction bases unmatched: 10.